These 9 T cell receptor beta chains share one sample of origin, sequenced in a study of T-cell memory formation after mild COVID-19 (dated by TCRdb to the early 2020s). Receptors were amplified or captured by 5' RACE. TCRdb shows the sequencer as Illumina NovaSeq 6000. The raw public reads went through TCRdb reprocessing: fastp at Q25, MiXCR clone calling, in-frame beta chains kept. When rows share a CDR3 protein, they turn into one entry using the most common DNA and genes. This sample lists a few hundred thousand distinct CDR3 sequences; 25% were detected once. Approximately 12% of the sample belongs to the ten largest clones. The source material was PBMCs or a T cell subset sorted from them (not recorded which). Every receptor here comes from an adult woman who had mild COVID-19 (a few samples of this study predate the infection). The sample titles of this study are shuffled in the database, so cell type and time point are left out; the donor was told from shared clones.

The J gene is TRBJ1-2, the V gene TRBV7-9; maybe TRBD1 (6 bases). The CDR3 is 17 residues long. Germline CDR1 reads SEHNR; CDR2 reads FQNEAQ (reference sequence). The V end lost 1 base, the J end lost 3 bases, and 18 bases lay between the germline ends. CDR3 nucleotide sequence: TGTGCCAGCAGCTTAGTCCCAGGGGCGCCTGACTACTATGGCTACACCTTC. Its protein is CASSLVPGAPDYYGYTF.

In DNA form, the CDR3 reads TGTGCCACCAGCAGGGACCGGGGAGACGCTGGCAATCAGCCCCAGCATTTT. This translates into CATSRDRGDAGNQPQHF. The chain combines TRBV15 with TRBJ1-5, with D unresolved. CDR3 length: 17 residues. The V end lost 3 bases, the J end lost 2 bases, and 17 bases lay between the germline ends. The germline V gene encodes CDR1 LNHNV and CDR2 YYDKDF (reference sequence).

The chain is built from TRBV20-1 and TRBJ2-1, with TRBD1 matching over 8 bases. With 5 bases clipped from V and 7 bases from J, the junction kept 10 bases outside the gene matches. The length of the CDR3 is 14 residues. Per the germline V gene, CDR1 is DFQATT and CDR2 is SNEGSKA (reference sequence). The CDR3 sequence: CSAPDRALTNEQFF. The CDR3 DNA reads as TGCAGTGCTCCGGACAGGGCCCTTACTAATGAGCAGTTCTTC.

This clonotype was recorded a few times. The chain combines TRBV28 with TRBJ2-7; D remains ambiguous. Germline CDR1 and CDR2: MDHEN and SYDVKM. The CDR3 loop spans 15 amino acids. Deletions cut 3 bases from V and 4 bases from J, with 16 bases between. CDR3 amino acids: CASSLDPAPPYEQYF. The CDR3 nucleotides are TGTGCCAGCAGTTTGGATCCGGCTCCCCCTTACGAGCAGTACTTC.

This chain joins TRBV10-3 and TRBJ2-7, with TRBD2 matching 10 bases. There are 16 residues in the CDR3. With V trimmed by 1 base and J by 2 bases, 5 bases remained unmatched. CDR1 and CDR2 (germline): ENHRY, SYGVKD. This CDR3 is CAISEFRTSGTYEQYF. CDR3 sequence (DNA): TGTGCCATCAGTGAGTTCCGGACTAGCGGAACCTACGAGCAGTACTTC.

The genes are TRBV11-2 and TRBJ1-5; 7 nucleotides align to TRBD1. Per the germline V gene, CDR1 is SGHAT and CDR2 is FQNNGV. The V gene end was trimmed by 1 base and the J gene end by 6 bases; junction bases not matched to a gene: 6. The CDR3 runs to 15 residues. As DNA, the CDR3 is TGTGCCAGCAGCTTAGGAAGTTCAGGGGGTCAGCCCCAGCATTTT. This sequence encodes CASSLGSSGGQPQHF.

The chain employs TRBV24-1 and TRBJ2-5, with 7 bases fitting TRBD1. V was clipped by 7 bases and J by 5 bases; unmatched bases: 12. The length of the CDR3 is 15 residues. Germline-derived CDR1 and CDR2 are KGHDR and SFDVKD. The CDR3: CATSPGQSLSETQYF. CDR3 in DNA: TGTGCCACCAGCCCGGGACAGTCCCTCTCGGAGACCCAGTACTTC.

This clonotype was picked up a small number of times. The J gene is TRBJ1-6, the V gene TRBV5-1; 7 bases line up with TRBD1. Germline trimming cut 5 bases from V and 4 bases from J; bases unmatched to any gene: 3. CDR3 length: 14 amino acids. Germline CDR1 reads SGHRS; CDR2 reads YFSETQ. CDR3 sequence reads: CASRTGQYNSPLHF. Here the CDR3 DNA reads TGCGCCAGCAGGACGGGACAGTATAATTCACCCCTCCACTTT.

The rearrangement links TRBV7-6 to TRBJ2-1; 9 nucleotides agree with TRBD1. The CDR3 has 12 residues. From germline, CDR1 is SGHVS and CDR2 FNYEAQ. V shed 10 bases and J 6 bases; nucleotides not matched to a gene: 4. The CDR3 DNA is TGTGCCACAGGGACAGGGATCAATGAGCAGTTCTTC. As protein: CATGTGINEQFF.